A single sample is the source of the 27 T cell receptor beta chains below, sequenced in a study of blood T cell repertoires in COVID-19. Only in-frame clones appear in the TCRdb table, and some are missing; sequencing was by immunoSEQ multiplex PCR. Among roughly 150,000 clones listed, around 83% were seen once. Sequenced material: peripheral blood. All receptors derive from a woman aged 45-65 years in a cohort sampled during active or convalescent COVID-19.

CDR3 region: CASSLAQGNQPQHF. CDR3 DNA sequence: TGTGCCAGCAGCTTGGCGCAGGGCAATCAGCCCCAGCATTTT. V and J are TRBV5-6 and TRBJ1-5; D uncertain. CDR3 length: 14 residues. The V and J ends lost 0 bases and 2 bases respectively, with 6 bases between them. Germline V lookup: CDR1 SGHDT, CDR2 YYEEEE.

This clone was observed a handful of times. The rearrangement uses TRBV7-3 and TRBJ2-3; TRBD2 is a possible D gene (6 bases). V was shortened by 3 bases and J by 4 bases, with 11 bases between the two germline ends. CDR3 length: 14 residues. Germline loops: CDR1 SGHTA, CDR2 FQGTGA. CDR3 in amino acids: CASSFGLLSDTQYF. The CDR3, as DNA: TGTGCCAGCAGCTTCGGACTATTGTCAGATACGCAGTATTTT.

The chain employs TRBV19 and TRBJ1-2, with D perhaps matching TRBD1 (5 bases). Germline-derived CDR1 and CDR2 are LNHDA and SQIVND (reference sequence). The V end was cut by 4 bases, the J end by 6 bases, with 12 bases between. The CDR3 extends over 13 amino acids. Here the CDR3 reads CASSRQTADGYTF. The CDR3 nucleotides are TGTGCCAGTAGTAGACAGACAGCCGATGGCTACACCTTC.

CDR3 in DNA: TGTGCCAGCAGCAATACGGTAAATCAGCCCCAGCATTTT. Amino acid sequence: CASSNTVNQPQHF. V is TRBV5-5 and J is TRBJ1-5; unclear D gene. V was pared by 4 bases and J by 4 bases, with 9 bases between. The CDR3 length is 13 residues. The germline gives CDR1 SGHKS, CDR2 YYEKEE (reference sequence).

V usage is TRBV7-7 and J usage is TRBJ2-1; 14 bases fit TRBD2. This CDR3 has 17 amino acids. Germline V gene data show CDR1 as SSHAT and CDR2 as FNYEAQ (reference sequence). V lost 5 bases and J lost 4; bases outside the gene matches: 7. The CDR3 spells CASSPGLAGGQYNEQFF. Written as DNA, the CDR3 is TGTGCCAGCAGCCCAGGACTAGCGGGGGGTCAATACAATGAGCAGTTCTTC.

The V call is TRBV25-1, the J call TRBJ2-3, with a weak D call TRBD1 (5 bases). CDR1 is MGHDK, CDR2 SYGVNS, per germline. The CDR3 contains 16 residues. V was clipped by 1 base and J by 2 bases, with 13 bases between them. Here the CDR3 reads CASSEFGWGSTDTQYF. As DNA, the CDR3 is TGTGCCAGCAGTGAATTCGGCTGGGGCTCCACAGATACGCAGTATTTT.

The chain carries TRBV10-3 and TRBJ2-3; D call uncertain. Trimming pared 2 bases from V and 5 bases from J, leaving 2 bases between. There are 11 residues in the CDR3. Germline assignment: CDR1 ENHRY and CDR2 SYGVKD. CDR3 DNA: TGTGCCATCAGTGAGCGAGATACGCAGTATTTT. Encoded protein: CAISERDTQYF.

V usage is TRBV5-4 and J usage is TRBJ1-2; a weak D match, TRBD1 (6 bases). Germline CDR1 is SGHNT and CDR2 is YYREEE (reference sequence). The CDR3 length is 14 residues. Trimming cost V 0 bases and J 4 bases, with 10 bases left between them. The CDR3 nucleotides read TGTGCCAGCAGCTTGGACGTCAGGGGCTATGGCTACACCTTC. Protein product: CASSLDVRGYGYTF.

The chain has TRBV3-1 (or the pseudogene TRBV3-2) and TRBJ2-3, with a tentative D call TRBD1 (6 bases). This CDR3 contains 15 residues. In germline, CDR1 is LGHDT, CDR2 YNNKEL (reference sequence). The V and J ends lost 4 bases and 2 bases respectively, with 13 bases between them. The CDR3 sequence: CASSPQGAPTDTQYF. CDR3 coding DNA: TGTGCCAGCAGCCCACAGGGAGCCCCCACAGATACGCAGTATTTT.

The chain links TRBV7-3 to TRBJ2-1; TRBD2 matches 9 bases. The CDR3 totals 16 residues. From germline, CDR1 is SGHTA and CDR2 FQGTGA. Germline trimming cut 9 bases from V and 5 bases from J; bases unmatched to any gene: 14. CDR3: CASSHAGGGADNEQFF. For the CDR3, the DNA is TGTGCCAGTTCGCACGCGGGCGGGGGGGCGGACAATGAGCAGTTCTTC.

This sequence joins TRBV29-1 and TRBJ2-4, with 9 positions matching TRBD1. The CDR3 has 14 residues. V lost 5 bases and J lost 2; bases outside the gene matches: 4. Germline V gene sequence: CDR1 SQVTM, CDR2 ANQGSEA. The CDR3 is CSVTGGKSKNIQYF. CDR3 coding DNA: TGCAGCGTTACAGGGGGCAAGTCCAAAAACATTCAGTACTTC. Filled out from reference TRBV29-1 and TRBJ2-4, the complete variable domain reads SAVISQKPSRDICQRGTSLTIQCQVDSQVTMMFWYRQQPGQSLTLIATANQGSEATYESGFVIDKFPISRPNLTFSTLTVSNMSPEDSSIYLCSVTGGKSKNIQYFGAGTRLSVL.

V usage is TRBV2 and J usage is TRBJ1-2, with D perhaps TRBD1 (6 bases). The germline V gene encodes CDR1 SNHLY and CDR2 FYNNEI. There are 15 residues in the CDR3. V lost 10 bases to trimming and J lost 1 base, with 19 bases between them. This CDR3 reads CATWTPGQFNYGYTF. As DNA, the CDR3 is TGTGCCACCTGGACCCCGGGACAATTTAACTATGGCTACACCTTC.

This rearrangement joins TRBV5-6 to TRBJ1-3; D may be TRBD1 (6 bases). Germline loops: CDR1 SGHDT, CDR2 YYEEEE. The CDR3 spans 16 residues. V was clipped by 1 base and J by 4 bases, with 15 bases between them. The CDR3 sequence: CASSLSGGGLGNTIYF. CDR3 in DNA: TGTGCCAGCAGCTTGTCGGGGGGCGGCTTGGGAAACACCATATATTTT.

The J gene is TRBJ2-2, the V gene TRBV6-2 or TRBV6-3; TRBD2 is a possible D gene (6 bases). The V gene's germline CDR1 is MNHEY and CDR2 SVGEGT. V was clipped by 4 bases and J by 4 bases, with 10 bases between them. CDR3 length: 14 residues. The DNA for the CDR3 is TGTGCCAGCAGTTTGGAGGGAGGCACCGGGGAGCTGTTTTTT. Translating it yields CASSLEGGTGELFF.

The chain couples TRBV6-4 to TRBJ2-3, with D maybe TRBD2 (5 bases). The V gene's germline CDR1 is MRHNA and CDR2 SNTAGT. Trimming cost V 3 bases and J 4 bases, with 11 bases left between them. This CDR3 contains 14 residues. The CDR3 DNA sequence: TGTGCCAGCAGTGAGCGGCTAGCCGCAGATACGCAGTATTTT. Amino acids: CASSERLAADTQYF.

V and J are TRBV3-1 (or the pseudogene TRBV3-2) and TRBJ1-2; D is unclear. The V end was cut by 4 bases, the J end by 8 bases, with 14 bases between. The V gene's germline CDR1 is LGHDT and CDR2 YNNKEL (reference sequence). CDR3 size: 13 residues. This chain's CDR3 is CASSPLGSSGYTF. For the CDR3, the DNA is TGTGCCAGCAGCCCCCTAGGTTCGAGCGGCTACACCTTC.

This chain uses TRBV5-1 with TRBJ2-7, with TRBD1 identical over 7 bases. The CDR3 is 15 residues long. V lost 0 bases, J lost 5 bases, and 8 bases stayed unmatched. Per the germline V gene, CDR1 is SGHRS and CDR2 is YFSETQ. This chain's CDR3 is CASSLAGTVKDEQYF. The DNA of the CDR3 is TGCGCCAGCAGCTTGGCCGGGACAGTTAAGGACGAGCAGTACTTC.

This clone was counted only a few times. CDR3 residues: CASSLGGGGANEQYF. In DNA, the CDR3 is TGCGCCAGCAGCTTGGGCGGCGGGGGGGCCAACGAGCAGTACTTC. V usage is TRBV5-1 and J usage is TRBJ2-7; 9 bases line up with TRBD2. This CDR3 has 15 amino acids. Germline V CDR1 and CDR2: SGHRS, YFSETQ. V lost 0 bases, J lost 5 bases, and 6 bases stayed unmatched.

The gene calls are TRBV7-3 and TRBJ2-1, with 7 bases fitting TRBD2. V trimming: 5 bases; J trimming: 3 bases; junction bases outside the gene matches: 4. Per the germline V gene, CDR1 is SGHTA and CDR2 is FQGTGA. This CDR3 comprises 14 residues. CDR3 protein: CASSPSGGYNEQFF. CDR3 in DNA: TGTGCCAGCAGCCCTAGCGGCGGCTACAATGAGCAGTTCTTC.

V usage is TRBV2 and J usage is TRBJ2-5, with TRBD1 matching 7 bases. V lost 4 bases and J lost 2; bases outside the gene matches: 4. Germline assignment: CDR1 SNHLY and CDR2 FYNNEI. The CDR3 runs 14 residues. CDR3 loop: CASSVGDRQETQYF. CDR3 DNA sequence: TGTGCCAGCAGTGTCGGGGACAGACAAGAGACCCAGTACTTC. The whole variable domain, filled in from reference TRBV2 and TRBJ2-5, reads EPEVTQTPSHQVTQMGQEVILRCVPISNHLYFYWYRQILGQKVEFLVSFYNNEISEKSEIFDDQFSVERPDGSNFTLKIRSTKLEDSAMYFCASSVGDRQETQYFGPGTRLLVL.

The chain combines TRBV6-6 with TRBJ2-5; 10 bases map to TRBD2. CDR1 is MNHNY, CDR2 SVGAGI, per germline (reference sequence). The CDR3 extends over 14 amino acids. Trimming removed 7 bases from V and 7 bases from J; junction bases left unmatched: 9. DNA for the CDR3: TGTGCCAGCATTCCAACTAGCGGGGTGTGGACCCAGTACTTC. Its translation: CASIPTSGVWTQYF.

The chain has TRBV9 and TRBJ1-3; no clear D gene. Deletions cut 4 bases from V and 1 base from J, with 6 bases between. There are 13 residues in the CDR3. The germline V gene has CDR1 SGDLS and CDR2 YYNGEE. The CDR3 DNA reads TGTGCCAGCAGCCCTCAGTCTGGAAACACCATATATTTT. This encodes CASSPQSGNTIYF.

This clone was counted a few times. The CDR3 reads CASSYSRGPADTQYF. CDR3 nucleotide sequence: TGTGCCAGCAGTTACTCCCGAGGGCCGGCAGATACGCAGTATTTT. V gene TRBV6-5 combines with J gene TRBJ2-3; D perhaps matches TRBD2 (5 bases). The CDR3 has 15 amino acids. Germline CDR1 is MNHEY and CDR2 is SVGAGI. The V end lost 0 bases, the J end lost 4 bases, and 11 bases lay between the germline ends.

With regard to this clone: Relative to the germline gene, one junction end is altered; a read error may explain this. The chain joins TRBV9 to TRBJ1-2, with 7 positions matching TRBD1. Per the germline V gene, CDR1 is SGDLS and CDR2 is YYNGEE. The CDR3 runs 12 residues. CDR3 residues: CASSVAGKGQSF. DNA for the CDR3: TGTGCCAGCAGCGTAGCCGGGAAGGGACAGTCCTTC. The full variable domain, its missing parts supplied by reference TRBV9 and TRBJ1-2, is DSGVTQTPKHLITATGQRVTLRCSPRSGDLSVYWYQQSLDQGLQFLIQYYNGEERAKGNILERFSAQQFPDLHSELNLSSLELGDSALYFCASSVAGKGQSFGSGTRLTVV.

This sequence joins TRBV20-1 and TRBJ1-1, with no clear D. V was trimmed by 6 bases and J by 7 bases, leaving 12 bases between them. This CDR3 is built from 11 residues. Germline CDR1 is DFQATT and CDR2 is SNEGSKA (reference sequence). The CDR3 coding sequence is TGCAGTGCCAAGGGAGAGCTTGAAGCTTTCTTT. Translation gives CSAKGELEAFF.

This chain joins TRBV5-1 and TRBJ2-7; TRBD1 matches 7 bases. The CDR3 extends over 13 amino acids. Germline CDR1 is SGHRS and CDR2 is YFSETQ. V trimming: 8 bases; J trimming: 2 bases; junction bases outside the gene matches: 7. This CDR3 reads CASHLGTAYEQYF. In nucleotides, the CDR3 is TGCGCCAGTCATCTCGGGACAGCCTACGAGCAGTACTTC. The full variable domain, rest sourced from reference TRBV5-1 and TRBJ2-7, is KAGVTQTPRYLIKTRGQQVTLSCSPISGHRSVSWYQQTPGQGLQFLFEYFSETQRNKGNFPGRFSGRQFSNSRSEMNVSTLELGDSALYLCASHLGTAYEQYFGPGTRLTVT.

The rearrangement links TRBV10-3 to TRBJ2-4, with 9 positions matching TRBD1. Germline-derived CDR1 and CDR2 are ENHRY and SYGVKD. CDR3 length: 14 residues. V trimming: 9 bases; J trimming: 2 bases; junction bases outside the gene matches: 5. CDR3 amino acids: CAIGTGSTKNIQYF. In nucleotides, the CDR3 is TGTGCCATTGGGACAGGGTCCACCAAAAACATTCAGTACTTC.